This T cell receptor beta chain was sequenced for a study of OX40 agonist ivuxolimab in advanced cancers. Method: immunoSEQ multiplex PCR; TCRdb's copy keeps in-frame clones and lacks some. The repertoire holds about 55,000 clones, with about nine tenths as singletons. CDR3 length equals 13 residues. V shed 4 bases and J 7 bases; nucleotides not matched to a gene: 4. Germline-derived CDR1 and CDR2 are SNHLY and FYNNEI. The rearrangement links TRBV2 to TRBJ2-1; 7 bases are shared with TRBD1. Sequences were derived from CD4+ or CD8+ T cells sorted from blood, sampled in a trial of the OX40 agonist ivuxolimab. This TCR derives from an adult with an advanced solid tumor such as melanoma, head and neck, liver or kidney cancer. CDR3 in amino acids: CASSADRVNEQFF. CDR3 DNA: TGTGCCAGCAGTGCAGACAGGGTAAATGAGCAGTTCTTC.